This entry lists 8 T cell receptor beta chains sequenced from one sample in a study of cytomegalovirus exposure and HLA in healthy donors. The PCR used 60 Vbeta and 13 Jbeta primers. Profiled with immunoSEQ multiplex PCR; TCRdb holds only in-frame clones, not every one. The top ten clones hold about 6.6% of a sample with 120,000 to 150,000 clones, around 78% of them seen once. What was sequenced was PBMCs. These receptors originate from a woman between 40 and 50 years old in good health and CMV-seropositive.

This clone came up once. This chain connects TRBV19 to TRBJ2-5; possible D gene TRBD2, 6 bases. The length of the CDR3 is 14 residues. V was clipped by 1 base and J by 7 bases, with 13 bases between them. The germline CDR1 and CDR2 sequences are LNHDA and SQIVND (reference sequence). The CDR3 is CASSIASASMTQYF. The CDR3 bases are TGTGCCAGTAGTATAGCTAGCGCATCAATGACCCAGTACTTC.

Here the CDR3 reads CASSNRQVHEQFF. The CDR3 DNA reads as TGTGCCAGCAGTAACCGACAGGTCCATGAGCAGTTCTTC. The chain links TRBV6-1 to TRBJ2-1; maybe TRBD1 (6 bases). The CDR3 spans 13 residues. CDR1 and CDR2 (germline): MNHNS, SASEGT. Trimming removed 5 bases from V and 8 bases from J, with 13 bases in between.

This CDR3 is CASSFRGLPYTSNQPQHF. Here the CDR3 DNA reads TGTGCCAGCAGTTTTAGAGGTTTACCATATACCAGCAATCAGCCCCAGCATTTT. The V call is TRBV28, the J call TRBJ1-5; the D is unclear. The V gene's germline CDR1 is MDHEN and CDR2 SYDVKM. Trimming took 3 bases from V and 1 from J, leaving 19 bases between them. This CDR3 has 18 residues. Based on the CDR3 plus reference TRBV28 and TRBJ1-5, the full variable domain is DVKVTQSSRYLVKRTGEKVFLECVQDMDHENMFWYRQDPGLGLRLIYFSYDVKMKEKGDIPEGYSVSREKKERFSLILESASTNQTSMYLCASSFRGLPYTSNQPQHFGDGTRLSIL.

This chain joins TRBV5-6 and TRBJ1-5, with 7 nucleotides matching TRBD1. The CDR3 is 13 amino acids. CDR1 and CDR2 (germline): SGHDT, YYEEEE. The junction had 3 bases not matched to a gene; V was cut back by 5 bases and J by 4 bases. The CDR3 is CASRTGENQPQHF. CDR3 coding DNA: TGTGCCAGCAGAACAGGGGAAAATCAGCCCCAGCATTTT.

The rearrangement uses TRBV7-9 and TRBJ2-2; 7 nucleotides agree with TRBD1. The CDR3 consists of 15 residues. The trim removed 2 bases at V and 5 bases at J, leaving 5 bases unmatched. Germline lookup yields CDR1 SEHNR and CDR2 FQNEAQ (reference sequence). Here the CDR3 DNA reads TGTGCCAGCAGCTTAACCCGGGACAGAACCGGGGAGCTGTTTTTT. This sequence encodes CASSLTRDRTGELFF.

The gene calls are TRBV2 and TRBJ1-1; possible D gene TRBD1, 5 bases. This CDR3 is 12 amino acids long. Per germline, CDR1 SNHLY and CDR2 FYNNEI. The V end lost 7 bases, the J end lost 5 bases, and 11 bases lay between the germline ends. DNA for the CDR3: TGTGCCAGCACGGGGGAGGGAACTGAAGCTTTCTTT. It yields the protein CASTGEGTEAFF.

The chain recombines TRBV5-1 with TRBJ2-3, with TRBD1 matching 8 bases. CDR3 length: 17 amino acids. The J segment lost 4 bases and the V segment lost 4 bases, leaving 14 bases of the junction unmatched. The germline V gene has CDR1 SGHRS and CDR2 YFSETQ. For the CDR3, the DNA is TGCGCCAGCAGCCCGCGGACAGGGAGTAACCTCGCAGATACGCAGTATTTT. It is translated as CASSPRTGSNLADTQYF.

This clone was picked up one time. The chain carries TRBV5-1 and TRBJ2-5; 7 nucleotides align to TRBD2. V shed 2 bases, J shed 3 bases, and the junction held 4 bases outside the gene matches. CDR1 and CDR2 from the germline V gene are SGHRS and YFSETQ. The CDR3 contains 14 residues. CDR3 bases: TGCGCCAGCAGCTTAGGGACTACGAAAGAGACCCAGTACTTC. Protein product: CASSLGTTKETQYF.